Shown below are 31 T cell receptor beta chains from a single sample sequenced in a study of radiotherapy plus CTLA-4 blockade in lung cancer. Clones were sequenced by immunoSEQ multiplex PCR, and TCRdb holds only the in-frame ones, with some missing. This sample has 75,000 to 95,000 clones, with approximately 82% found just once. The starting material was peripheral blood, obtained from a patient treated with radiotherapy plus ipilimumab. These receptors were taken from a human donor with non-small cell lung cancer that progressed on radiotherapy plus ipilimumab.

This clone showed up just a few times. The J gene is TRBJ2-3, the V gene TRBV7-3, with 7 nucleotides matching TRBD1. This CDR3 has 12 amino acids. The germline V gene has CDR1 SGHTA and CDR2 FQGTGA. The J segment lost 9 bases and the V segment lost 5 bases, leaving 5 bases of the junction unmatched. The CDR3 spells CASSLPGQTQYF. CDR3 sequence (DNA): TGTGCCAGCAGCCTGCCGGGACAGACGCAGTATTTT.

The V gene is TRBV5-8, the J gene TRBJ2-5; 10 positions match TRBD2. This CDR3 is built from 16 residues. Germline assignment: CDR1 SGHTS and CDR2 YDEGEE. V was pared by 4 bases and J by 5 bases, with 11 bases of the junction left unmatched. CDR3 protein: CASSISGTSVGETQYF. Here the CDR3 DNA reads TGTGCCAGCAGCATTTCCGGGACTAGCGTTGGTGAGACCCAGTACTTC.

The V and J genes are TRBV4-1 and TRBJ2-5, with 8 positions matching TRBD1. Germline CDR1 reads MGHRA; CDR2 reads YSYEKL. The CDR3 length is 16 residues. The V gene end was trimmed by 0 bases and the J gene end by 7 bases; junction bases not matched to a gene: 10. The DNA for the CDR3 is TGCGCCAGCAGCCAAGAACGACAGGGGCATTTGGGGACCCAGTACTTC. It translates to CASSQERQGHLGTQYF.

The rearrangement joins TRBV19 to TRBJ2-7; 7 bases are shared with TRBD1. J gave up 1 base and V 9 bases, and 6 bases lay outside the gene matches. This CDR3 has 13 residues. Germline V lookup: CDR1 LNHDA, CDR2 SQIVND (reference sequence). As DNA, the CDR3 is TGTGCCAGCAGAGGACAGGCTTCCTACGAGCAGTACTTC. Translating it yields CASRGQASYEQYF.

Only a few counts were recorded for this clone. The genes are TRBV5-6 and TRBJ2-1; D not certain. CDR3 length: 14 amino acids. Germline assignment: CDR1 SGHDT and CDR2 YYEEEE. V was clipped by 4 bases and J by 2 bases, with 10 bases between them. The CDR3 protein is CASSIGTAYNEQFF. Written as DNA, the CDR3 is TGTGCCAGCAGCATCGGAACAGCCTACAATGAGCAGTTCTTC.

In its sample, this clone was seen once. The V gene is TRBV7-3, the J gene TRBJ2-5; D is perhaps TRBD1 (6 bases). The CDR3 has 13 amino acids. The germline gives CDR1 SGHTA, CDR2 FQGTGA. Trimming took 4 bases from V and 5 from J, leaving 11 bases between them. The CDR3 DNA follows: TGTGCCAGCAGCTCACAGGGTGTCGAGACCCAGTACTTC. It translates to CASSSQGVETQYF.

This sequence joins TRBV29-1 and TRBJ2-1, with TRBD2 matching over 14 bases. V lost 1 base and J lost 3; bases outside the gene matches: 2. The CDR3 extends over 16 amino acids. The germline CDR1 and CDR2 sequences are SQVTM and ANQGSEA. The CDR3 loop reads CSVEGGLAGDYNEQFF. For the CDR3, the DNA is TGCAGCGTTGAAGGGGGACTAGCGGGAGACTACAATGAGCAGTTCTTC.

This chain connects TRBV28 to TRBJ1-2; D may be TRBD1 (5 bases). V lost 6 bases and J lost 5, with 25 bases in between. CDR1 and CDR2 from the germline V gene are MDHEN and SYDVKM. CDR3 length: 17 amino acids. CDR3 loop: CASSASIGDGINYGYTF. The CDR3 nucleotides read TGTGCCAGCAGCGCCTCCATTGGGGACGGCATTAATTATGGCTACACCTTC.

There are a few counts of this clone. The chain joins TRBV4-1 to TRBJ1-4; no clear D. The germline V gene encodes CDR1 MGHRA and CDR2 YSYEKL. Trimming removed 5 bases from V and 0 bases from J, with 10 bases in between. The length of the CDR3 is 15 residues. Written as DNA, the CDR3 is TGCGCCAGCAGCGATAGCCTTGCAACTAATGAAAAACTGTTTTTT. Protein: CASSDSLATNEKLFF.

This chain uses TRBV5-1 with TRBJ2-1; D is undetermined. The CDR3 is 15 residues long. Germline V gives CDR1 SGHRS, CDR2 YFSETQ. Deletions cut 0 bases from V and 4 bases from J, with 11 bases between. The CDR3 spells CASSLATESYNEQFF. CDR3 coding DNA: TGCGCCAGCAGCTTGGCGACGGAATCTTACAATGAGCAGTTCTTC.

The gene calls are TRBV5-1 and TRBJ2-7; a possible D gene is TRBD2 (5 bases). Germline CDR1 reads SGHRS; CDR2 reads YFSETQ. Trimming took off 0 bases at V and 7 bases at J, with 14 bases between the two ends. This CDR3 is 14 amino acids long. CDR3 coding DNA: TGCGCCAGCAGCTTGGGGGTATCCTCGGGAGAGCAGTACTTC. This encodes CASSLGVSSGEQYF.

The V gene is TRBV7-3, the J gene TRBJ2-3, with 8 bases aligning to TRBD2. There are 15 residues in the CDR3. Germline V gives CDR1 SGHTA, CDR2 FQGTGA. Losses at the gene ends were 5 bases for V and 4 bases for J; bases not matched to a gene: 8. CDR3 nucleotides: TGTGCCAGCAGCCCAACGAGCGGGAGTGCAGATACGCAGTATTTT. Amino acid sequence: CASSPTSGSADTQYF.

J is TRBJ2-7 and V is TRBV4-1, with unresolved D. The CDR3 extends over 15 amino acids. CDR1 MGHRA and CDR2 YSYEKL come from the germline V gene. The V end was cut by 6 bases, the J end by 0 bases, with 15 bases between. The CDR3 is CASRELSWSSYEQYV. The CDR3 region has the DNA TGCGCCAGCAGGGAATTAAGCTGGAGCTCCTACGAGCAGTACGTC.

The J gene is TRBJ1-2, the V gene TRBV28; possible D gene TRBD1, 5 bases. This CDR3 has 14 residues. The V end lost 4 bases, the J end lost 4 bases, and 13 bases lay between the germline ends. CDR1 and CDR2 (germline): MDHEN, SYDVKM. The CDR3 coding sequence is TGTGCCAGCAGTTGGGGCAGGGATGGCTATGGCTACACCTTC. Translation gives CASSWGRDGYGYTF.

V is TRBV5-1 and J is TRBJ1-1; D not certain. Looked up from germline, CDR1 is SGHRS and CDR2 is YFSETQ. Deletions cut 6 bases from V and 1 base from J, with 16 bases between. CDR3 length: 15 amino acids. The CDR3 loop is CASTRREGWNTEAFF. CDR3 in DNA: TGCGCCAGCACCAGAAGGGAGGGCTGGAACACTGAAGCTTTCTTT.

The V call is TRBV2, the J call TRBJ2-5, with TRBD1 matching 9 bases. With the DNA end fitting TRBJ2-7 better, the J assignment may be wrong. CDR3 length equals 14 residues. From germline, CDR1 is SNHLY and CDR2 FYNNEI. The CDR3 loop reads CASRLDRGRYEQYF. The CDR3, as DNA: TGTGCCAGCAGACTTGACAGGGGGAGATACGAGCAGTACTTC.

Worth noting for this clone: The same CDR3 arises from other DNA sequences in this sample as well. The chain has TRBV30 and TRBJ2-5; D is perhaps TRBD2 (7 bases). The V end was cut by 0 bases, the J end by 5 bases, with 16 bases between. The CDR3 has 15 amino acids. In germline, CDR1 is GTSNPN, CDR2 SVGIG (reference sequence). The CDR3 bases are TGTGCCTGGAGTGTAAGGGGGGGGCCGGGTGAGACCCAGTACTTC. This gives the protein CAWSVRGGPGETQYF.

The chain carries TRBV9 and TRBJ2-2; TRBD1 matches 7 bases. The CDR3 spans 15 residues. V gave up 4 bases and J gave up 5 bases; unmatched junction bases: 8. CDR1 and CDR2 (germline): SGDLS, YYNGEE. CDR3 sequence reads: CASSTTGTATGELFF. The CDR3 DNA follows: TGTGCCAGCAGCACCACCGGGACAGCGACCGGGGAGCTGTTTTTT.

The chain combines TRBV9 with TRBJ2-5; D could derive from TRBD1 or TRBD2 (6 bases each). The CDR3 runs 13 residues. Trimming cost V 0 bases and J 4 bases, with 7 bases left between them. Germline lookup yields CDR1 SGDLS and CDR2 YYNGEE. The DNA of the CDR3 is TGTGCCAGCAGCGTAGAGGGGGGAGAGACCCAGTACTTC. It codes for CASSVEGGETQYF.

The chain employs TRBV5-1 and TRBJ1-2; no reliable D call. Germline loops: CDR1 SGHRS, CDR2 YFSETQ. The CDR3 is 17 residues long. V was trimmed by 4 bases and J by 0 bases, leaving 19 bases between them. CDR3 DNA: TGCGCCAGCAGCCAAACTGGAACGACGTATACTAACTATGGCTACACCTTC. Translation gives CASSQTGTTYTNYGYTF.

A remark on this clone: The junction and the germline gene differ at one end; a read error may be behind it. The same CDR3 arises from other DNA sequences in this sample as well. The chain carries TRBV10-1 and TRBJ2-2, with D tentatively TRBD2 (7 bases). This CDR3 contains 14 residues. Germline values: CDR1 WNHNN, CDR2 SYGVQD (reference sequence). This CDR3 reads CASNRGANTGELFF. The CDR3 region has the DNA TGCGCCAGCAACCGGGGGGCGAACACCGGAGAGCTGTTTTTT.

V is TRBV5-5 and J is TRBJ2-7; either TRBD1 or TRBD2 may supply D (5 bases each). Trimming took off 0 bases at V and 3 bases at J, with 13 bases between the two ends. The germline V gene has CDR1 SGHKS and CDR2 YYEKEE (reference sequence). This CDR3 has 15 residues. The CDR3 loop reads CASSLEDGTFYEQYF. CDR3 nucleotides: TGTGCCAGCAGCTTGGAAGACGGGACCTTCTACGAGCAGTACTTC.

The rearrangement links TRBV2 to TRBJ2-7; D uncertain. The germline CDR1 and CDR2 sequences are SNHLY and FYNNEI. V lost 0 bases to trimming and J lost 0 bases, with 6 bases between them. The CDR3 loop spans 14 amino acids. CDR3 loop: CASSEAASSYEQYF. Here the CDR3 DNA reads TGTGCCAGCAGTGAAGCGGCTAGCTCCTACGAGCAGTACTTC.

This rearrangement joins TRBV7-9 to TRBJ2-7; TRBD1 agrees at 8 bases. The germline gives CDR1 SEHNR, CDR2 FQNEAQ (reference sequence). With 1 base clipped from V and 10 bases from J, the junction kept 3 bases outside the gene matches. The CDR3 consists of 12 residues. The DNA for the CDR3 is TGTGCCAGCAGCTTAGGGACAGGGCGACAGTACTTC. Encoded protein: CASSLGTGRQYF.

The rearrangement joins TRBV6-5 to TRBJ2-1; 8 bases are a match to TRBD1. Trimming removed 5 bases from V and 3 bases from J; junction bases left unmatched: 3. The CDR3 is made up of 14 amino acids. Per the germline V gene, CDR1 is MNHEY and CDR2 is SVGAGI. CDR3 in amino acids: CASSPGQVYNEQFF. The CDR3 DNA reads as TGTGCCAGCAGTCCGGGACAGGTCTACAATGAGCAGTTCTTC.

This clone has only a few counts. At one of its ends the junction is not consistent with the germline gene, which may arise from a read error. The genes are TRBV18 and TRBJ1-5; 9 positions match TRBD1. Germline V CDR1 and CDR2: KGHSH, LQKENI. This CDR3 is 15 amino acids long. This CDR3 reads CASSPQGASNQPQHF. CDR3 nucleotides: TGTGCCAGCTCTCCACAGGGGGCGAGCAATCAGCCCCAGCATTTT.

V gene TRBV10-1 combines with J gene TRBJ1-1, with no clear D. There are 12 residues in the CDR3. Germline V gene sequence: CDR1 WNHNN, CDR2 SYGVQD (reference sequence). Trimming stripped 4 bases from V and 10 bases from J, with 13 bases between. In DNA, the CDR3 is TGCGCCAGCAGTGGGTCTCTTCATGTAGCTTTCTTT. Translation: CASSGSLHVAFF.

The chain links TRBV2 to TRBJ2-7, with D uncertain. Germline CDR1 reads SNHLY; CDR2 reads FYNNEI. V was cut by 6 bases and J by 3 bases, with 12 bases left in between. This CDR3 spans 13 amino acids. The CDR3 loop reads CASRAHDNYEQYV. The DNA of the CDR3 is TGTGCCAGCAGGGCCCATGACAACTACGAGCAGTACGTC.

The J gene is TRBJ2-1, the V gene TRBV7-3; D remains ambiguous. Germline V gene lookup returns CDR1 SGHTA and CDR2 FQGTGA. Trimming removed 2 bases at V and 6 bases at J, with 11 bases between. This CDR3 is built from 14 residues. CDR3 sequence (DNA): TGTGCCAGCAGCTTAGGGTCAGGCAGCAATGAGCAGTTCTTC. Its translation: CASSLGSGSNEQFF.

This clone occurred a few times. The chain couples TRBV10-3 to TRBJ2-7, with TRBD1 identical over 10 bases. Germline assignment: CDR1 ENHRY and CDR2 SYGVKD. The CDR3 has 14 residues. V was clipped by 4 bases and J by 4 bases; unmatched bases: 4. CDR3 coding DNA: TGTGCCATCAGTGCCTCGGGACAGGGGTACGAGCAGTACTTC. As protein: CAISASGQGYEQYF.

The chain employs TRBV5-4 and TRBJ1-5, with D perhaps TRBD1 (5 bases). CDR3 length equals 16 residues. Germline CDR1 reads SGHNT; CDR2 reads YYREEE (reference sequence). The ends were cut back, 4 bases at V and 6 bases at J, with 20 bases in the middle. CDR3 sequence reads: CASSQDLLGGSQPQHF. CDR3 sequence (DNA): TGTGCCAGCAGCCAAGATTTGCTCGGGGGTAGTCAGCCCCAGCATTTT.